These T cell receptor beta chains were read from a single sample in a study of blood T cells in healthy people across ages. TCRdb used MiXCR to reprocess the 5' RACE reads, holding one entry per CDR3 protein. This sample yields some 640,000 distinct CDR3 sequences, of which around half are seen a single time; roughly a third belongs to the top ten. Sequenced: blood. The receptors here all came from a woman aged 60-75 years in good health. Each CDR3 is given with its conserved first and last residue. The D gene is left open where the match is weak. Only some rows state a clone size, as once, few, many or a class for expanded clones.

CDR3nt,CDR3aa,j_gene,abundance,v_gene,d_gene
TGCAGTGCTAGAGGGGGCCTCCCAAACGGAGAGACCCAGTACTTC,CSARGGLPNGETQYF,TRBJ2-5,few,TRBV20-1,.
TGTGCCAGCAGACCAACCGGGACTAGGGTTTACAATGAGCAGTTCTTC,CASRPTGTRVYNEQFF,TRBJ2-1,.,TRBV7-9,TRBD2
TGCAGTGCTAGAGTTACAGAAGTTAACTATGACTACACCTTC,CSARVTEVNYDYTF,TRBJ1-2,.,TRBV20-1,.
TGCGCCAGCAGCCCTACCTGGCGGGAGGGTTCCGATGAGCAGTTCTTC,CASSPTWREGSDEQFF,TRBJ2-1,.,TRBV4-3,TRBD2
TGTGCCAGCAGCGGGACAGGGTTAAGCACTGAAGCTTTCTTT,CASSGTGLSTEAFF,TRBJ1-1,once,TRBV7-9,TRBD1
TGTGCCAGCAGGGCAGGTGGAGAGACCCAGTACTTC,CASRAGGETQYF,TRBJ2-5,.,TRBV2,.
TGTGCCAGCACCCTAGGGGTCGAGTACAATGAGCAGTTCTTC,CASTLGVEYNEQFF,TRBJ2-1,.,TRBV7-2,.
TGTGCCATCAGGCCGGACTTTGATGAGCAGTTCTTC,CAIRPDFDEQFF,TRBJ2-1,.,TRBV10-3,.
TGTGCCAGCAGCCGCTCTAGCACAGATACGCAGTATTTT,CASSRSSTDTQYF,TRBJ2-3,few,TRBV7-2,.
TGTGCTAGCAGCCCGCAACCCCGGACAGCGAACACCGGGGAGCTGTTTTTT,CASSPQPRTANTGELFF,TRBJ2-2,.,TRBV7-7,.
TGTGCCAGCAGTAATAGCTTGACCGGGACTAGAGCCTACGAGCAGTACTTC,CASSNSLTGTRAYEQYF,TRBJ2-7,.,TRBV27,TRBD2
TGCGCCAGCAGCTTGGCCGGGGACTACACCTTC,CASSLAGDYTF,TRBJ1-2,.,TRBV5-1,.
TGCAGTGCTTTTTTCGCCGGCGCCTACGAGCAGTACTTC,CSAFFAGAYEQYF,TRBJ2-7,.,TRBV20-1,.
TGTGCCAGCAGACGAGACAGGGGACAAGAGACCCAGTACTTC,CASRRDRGQETQYF,TRBJ2-5,many,TRBV7-2,TRBD1
TGTGCCAGCAGCCAAGGGGCGACTAGCGGGAGTCTCGAGCAGTACTTC,CASSQGATSGSLEQYF,TRBJ2-7,.,TRBV7-2,TRBD2
TGTGCCGTCAGTGGCGGGAGCTCTGGAAACACCATATATTTT,CAVSGGSSGNTIYF,TRBJ1-3,.,TRBV10-3,.
TGTGCCAGCAGTTTCCCCTTTAAGACTAGCGGCTTTTCGACCTCCCATGAGCAGTTCTTC,CASSFPFKTSGFSTSHEQFF,TRBJ2-1,.,TRBV28,TRBD2
TGTGCCAGCAGCTTAGCGACGGGAGGAGCTTTCTTT,CASSLATGGAFF,TRBJ1-1,once,TRBV7-9,.
TGCGCCAGCAGCTTGTATGGGGGAGATACGCAGTATTTT,CASSLYGGDTQYF,TRBJ2-3,few,TRBV5-1,.